This entry features one TCR beta chain sequence. Profiled with immunoSEQ multiplex PCR; TCRdb holds only in-frame clones, not every one. The sample lists around 300,000 clones, around 91% occurring once. The CDR3 covers 16 residues. Trimming took 5 bases from V and 4 from J, leaving 17 bases between them. The germline CDR1 and CDR2 sequences are KGHSH and LQKENI. The data are from a study of blood T cell repertoires in COVID-19. Allocation to cohorts depended on clinical history reported by the participants. The chain couples TRBV18 to TRBJ2-2; the D gene is possibly TRBD1 (5 bases). Input material: PBMCs or T cells enriched from blood (not recorded which). The origin of this receptor is a woman aged 18 to 35 with acute COVID-19. The CDR3 DNA reads TGTGCCAGCTCATCCCCCCGGACACATATCACCGGGGAGCTGTTTTTT. Its translation: CASSSPRTHITGELFF.